This TCR beta chain is from a study of blood T cells in healthy people across ages. The use of a sample-barcoded 5' primer and a J-beta primer mix characterized a second PCR of about 6 to 12 cycles. TCRdb recomputed calls from the 5' RACE reads with MiXCR, one row per CDR3 protein. The sample yields about 940,000 distinct CDR3 sequences, 45% to 50% seen once. This CDR3 has 14 amino acids. Germline CDR1 is SGHTA and CDR2 is FQGNSA. Trimming shortened V by 4 bases and J by 4 bases, and 13 bases separated the two germline ends. This clonotype was recorded a few times. The chain carries TRBV7-2 and TRBJ1-1, with D perhaps TRBD1 (5 bases). The sequence was obtained from a man aged 30 to 39 in good health. What was sequenced was blood. The CDR3 here is CASSSLTVATEAFF. In DNA, the CDR3 is TGTGCCAGCAGCTCCCTGACAGTTGCCACTGAAGCTTTCTTT.